This TCR beta chain was profiled in a study of T cell changes during pregnancy in multiple sclerosis. With 5 bases clipped from V and 5 bases from J, the junction kept 9 bases outside the gene matches. Looked up from germline, CDR1 is KGHSH and CDR2 is LQKENI. This CDR3 is built from 16 residues. Repertoires were generated with immunoSEQ multiplex PCR, while TCRdb's copy carries only in-frame clones and drops some. The data contain 26,000 or so clones, roughly 94% of them singletons. The rearrangement joins TRBV18 to TRBJ2-1; 10 positions agree with TRBD2. This clonotype was sampled from a female donor in good health, enrolled as a control in a pregnancy study. Sequencing used peripheral blood, obtained in the first trimester of pregnancy. The CDR3 is CASSAPGLAANNEQFF. DNA for the CDR3: TGTGCCAGCTCAGCCCCCGGACTAGCGGCAAACAATGAGCAGTTCTTC.